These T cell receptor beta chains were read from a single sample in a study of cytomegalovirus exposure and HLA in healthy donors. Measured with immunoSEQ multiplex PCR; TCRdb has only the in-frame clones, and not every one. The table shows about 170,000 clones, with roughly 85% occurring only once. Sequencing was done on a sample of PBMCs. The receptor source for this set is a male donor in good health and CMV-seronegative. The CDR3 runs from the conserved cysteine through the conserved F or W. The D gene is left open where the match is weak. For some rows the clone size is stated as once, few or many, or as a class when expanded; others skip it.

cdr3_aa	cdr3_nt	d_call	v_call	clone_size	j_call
CASSQEASGTGTRYGYTF	TGCGCCAGCAGCCAAGAGGCTTCCGGGACAGGGACACGCTATGGCTACACCTTC	TRBD1	TRBV4-3	NA	TRBJ1-2
CASHTPGNTEAFF	TGTGCCAGCCACACCCCTGGGAACACTGAAGCTTTCTTT	NA	TRBV28	NA	TRBJ1-1
CASTPRGGQETQYF	TGCGCCAGCACCCCCCGAGGGGGACAAGAGACCCAGTACTTC	NA	TRBV5-1	NA	TRBJ2-5
CASSESAYQPQHF	TGCGCCAGCAGTGAGTCTGCGTACCAGCCCCAGCATTTT	NA	TRBV10-1	NA	TRBJ1-5
CAISETRGRRDTEAFF	TGTGCCATCAGCGAGACCAGGGGGCGCCGGGACACTGAAGCTTTCTTT	TRBD1	TRBV10-3	few	TRBJ1-1
CASKLAGTGELFF	TGTGCCAGCAAACTAGCGGGGACCGGGGAGCTGTTTTTT	TRBD2	TRBV6-5	NA	TRBJ2-2
CASSPAGYTSDTQYF	TGTGCCAGCAGCCCGGCAGGATATACGTCCGATACGCAGTATTTT	NA	TRBV14	NA	TRBJ2-3
CSSRQTAKDGSETQYF	TGTTCCAGCAGACAAACGGCAAAAGACGGGTCGGAGACCCAGTACTTC	NA	TRBV7-9	once	TRBJ2-5
CASRGRRGSNQPQHF	TGTGCCAGTAGGGGGAGGCGGGGAAGCAATCAGCCCCAGCATTTT	NA	TRBV19	NA	TRBJ1-5
CASSSSGGAMNTEAFF	TGTGCCAGCAGCTCCTCGGGGGGGGCTATGAACACTGAAGCTTTCTTT	NA	TRBV9	NA	TRBJ1-1
CASSSTGVGQETQYF	TGTGCCAGCAGCAGCACAGGGGTTGGCCAAGAGACCCAGTACTTC	TRBD1	TRBV5-4	NA	TRBJ2-5
CASSVTGAPYGYTF	TGTGCCAGCAGCGTAACAGGGGCCCCCTATGGCTACACCTTC	TRBD1	TRBV9	NA	TRBJ1-2
CASSHTSGRSGYNEQFF	TGTGCCAGCAGCCACACTAGCGGGAGGTCAGGGTACAATGAGCAGTTCTTC	TRBD2	TRBV11-2	few	TRBJ2-1
CASSTGTGLEPQHF	TGTGCCAGTAGTACCGGGACAGGTTTAGAGCCCCAGCATTTT	TRBD1	TRBV19	few	TRBJ1-5
CASSPLGGVSGELFF	TGTGCCAGCAGTCCCTTGGGGGGAGTGTCCGGGGAGCTGTTTTTT	NA	TRBV2	NA	TRBJ2-2
CASSLISVSEAFF	TGTGCCAGCAGCTTAATTAGTGTGAGTGAAGCTTTCTTT	NA	TRBV5-4	NA	TRBJ1-1
CSSSLEVWTSGRAVETQYF	TGTTCCAGCAGCTTAGAGGTCTGGACTAGCGGGAGGGCCGTGGAGACCCAGTACTTC	TRBD2	TRBV7-9	NA	TRBJ2-5
CASSVDDSGGPGDTQYF	TGTGCCAGCAGCGTAGATGATAGCGGGGGACCAGGGGATACGCAGTATTTT	TRBD2	TRBV9	few	TRBJ2-3
CASSRGTGGFRNTEAFF	TGTGCCAGCAGCCGCGGGACAGGGGGCTTTCGGAACACTGAAGCTTTCTTT	TRBD1	TRBV11-3	NA	TRBJ1-1
CASSPSRANEQFF	TGTGCCAGCAGCCCTTCTCGCGCCAATGAGCAGTTCTTC	NA	TRBV7-3	once	TRBJ2-1
CASSYSILLDNEQFF	TGTGCCAGCAGTTACTCGATCCTACTAGACAATGAGCAGTTCTTC	NA	TRBV6-5	NA	TRBJ2-1
CATRRENSPLHF	TGTGCCACCCGACGGGAAAATTCACCCCTCCACTTT	NA	TRBV6-5	NA	TRBJ1-6